These T cell receptor beta chains were read from a single sample in a study of post-analysis software for immune sequencing data. MiXCR, applied by TCRdb to the PCR reads, yields one record per CDR3 protein. The profile shows roughly 570,000 distinct CDR3 sequences, under 40% of them singletons. Source material: blood. The receptor set was obtained from a girl aged 2-17 years with multiple sclerosis. The CDR3 runs from the conserved cysteine through the conserved F or W. The D gene is left open where the match is weak. Clone size is not always given. Where it is, it says once, few, many or a class for expanded clones.

v_call,clone_size,j_call,d_call,cdr3_nt,cdr3_aa
TRBV20-1,-,TRBJ2-3,TRBD2,TGCAGTGCTAGTAGAAAACTAGCGGGGGTTCAGAACACAGATACGCAGTATTTT,CSASRKLAGVQNTDTQYF
TRBV5-1,many,TRBJ1-2,-,TGCGCCAGCAGCTTGGGACAGGCTAACTATGGCTACACCTTC,CASSLGQANYGYTF
TRBV5-6,-,TRBJ2-3,TRBD2,TGTGCCAGCAGTTCGCCTAGCGGGGTCCCCACAGATACGCAGTATTTT,CASSSPSGVPTDTQYF
TRBV9,-,TRBJ2-7,TRBD1,TGTGCCAGCAGCGTAGGGACAGGGGTCGAGCAGTACTTC,CASSVGTGVEQYF
TRBV12-3/TRBV12-4,-,TRBJ2-2,-,TGTGCCAGCAGTCGGACGGACGGGGGCGGGGAGCTGTTTTTT,CASSRTDGGGELFF
TRBV4-2,-,TRBJ2-1,TRBD2,TGTGCCAGCAGCCGGCTAGCGGGGGGTCAAGAGACCCAGTTCTTC,CASSRLAGGQETQFF
TRBV29-1,many,TRBJ1-2,TRBD1,TGCAGCGTTCTAAGGGGGCCCCTGAATGGCTACACCTTC,CSVLRGPLNGYTF
TRBV24-1,-,TRBJ1-5,-,TGTGCCACCAGTGTGTCGGGACAGCCCCAGCATTTT,CATSVSGQPQHF
TRBV25-1,-,TRBJ1-1,-,TGTGCCGCATTACCGGGACTGGGCACTGAAGCTTTCTTT,CAALPGLGTEAFF
TRBV5-1,-,TRBJ2-3,-,TGCGCCAGCAGCTTGGAGGAAGATACGCAGTATTTT,CASSLEEDTQYF
TRBV6-5,few,TRBJ2-2,-,TGTGCCAGCAGTTACTCGATAGGTGTGCTGGGGGAGCTGTTTTTT,CASSYSIGVLGELFF
TRBV5-1,few,TRBJ2-7,TRBD2,TGCGCCAGCAGCTCCCAGACTAGCGGGGTGGGCCACGAGCAGTACTTC,CASSSQTSGVGHEQYF
TRBV18,-,TRBJ1-2,-,TGTGCCAGCTCACCACTGACTAGGAACTATGGCTACACCTTC,CASSPLTRNYGYTF
TRBV5-6,-,TRBJ1-6,-,TGTGCCAGCAGCTATGGACCCATCTTCAATAATTCACCCCTCCACTTT,CASSYGPIFNNSPLHF
TRBV3-1,-,TRBJ2-5,TRBD2,TGTGCCAGCAGCCAACGGGGGGTCGAAGAGACCCAGTACTTC,CASSQRGVEETQYF
TRBV20-1,-,TRBJ1-5,-,TGCAGTGCTAGCCCCCCGGGGGTCCACACTCAGCCCCAGCATTTT,CSASPPGVHTQPQHF
TRBV5-1,-,TRBJ2-1,-,TGCGCCAGCAGCCCAACTCAAACGGGTGAGCAGTTCTTC,CASSPTQTGEQFF
TRBV5-5,few,TRBJ1-2,-,TGTGCCAGCAGCTTGGGGAGCCACTATGGCTACACCTTC,CASSLGSHYGYTF
TRBV20-1,-,TRBJ1-1,-,TGCAGTGCGCGCGGCGTAATAGACGGTGAAGCTTTCTTT,CSARGVIDGEAFF
TRBV7-9,few,TRBJ2-7,-,TGTGCCAGCAGACCCGTGGGGGGAGACGACGGGCAGTACTTC,CASRPVGGDDGQYF
TRBV2,-,TRBJ2-5,TRBD2,TGTGCCAGCACCCATCAAGTCTCCATTCTTGGGGGGGATCTGGAGACCCAGTACTTC,CASTHQVSILGGDLETQYF
TRBV7-2,-,TRBJ2-1,TRBD2,TGTGCCAGCAGCTTAAACGGCGGGGGGGCCGTAAATGAGCAGTTCTTC,CASSLNGGGAVNEQFF
TRBV7-3,once,TRBJ2-3,TRBD2,TGTGCCAGCAGCCCAGGTCGGGGGGGCCGTACAGATACGCAGTATTTT,CASSPGRGGRTDTQYF
TRBV5-1,-,TRBJ2-5,TRBD1,TGCGCCAGCAGCTTGGAGCCAGGGGGCGTTAAGACCCAGTACTTC,CASSLEPGGVKTQYF
TRBV10-2,-,TRBJ2-5,TRBD1,TGCGCCAGCAGGGGGACAGTTGCCGAGACCCAGTACTTC,CASRGTVAETQYF
TRBV28,few,TRBJ2-5,-,TGTGCCAGCAGTCCACCCCGACAGCAAGAGACCCAGTACTTC,CASSPPRQQETQYF
TRBV12-3/TRBV12-4,-,TRBJ2-1,TRBD2,TGTGCCAGCAGTCCCCTTAGGGATAGCGGGGGCGCCTACTACAATGAGCAGTTCTTC,CASSPLRDSGGAYYNEQFF
TRBV6-5,-,TRBJ2-2,-,TGTGCCAGCAGTTTCCGAGGGACGAACACCGGGGAGCTGTTTTTT,CASSFRGTNTGELFF
TRBV20-1,once,TRBJ1-5,-,TGCAGTGCTAGAGATTTGCATTCCAATCAGCCCCAGCATTTT,CSARDLHSNQPQHF
TRBV25-1,-,TRBJ1-1,-,TGTGCCAGCAGTATAGGGATGAACACTGAAGCTTTCTTT,CASSIGMNTEAFF
TRBV5-1,-,TRBJ2-1,TRBD2,TGCGCCAGCAGCTCCGGGACTAGCGGGGGGGCATCGCAGTTCTTC,CASSSGTSGGASQFF
TRBV18,-,TRBJ1-2,-,TGTGCCAGCTCACCACCTGCCGGGGGCAATGGCTACACCTTC,CASSPPAGGNGYTF
TRBV20-1,-,TRBJ2-7,TRBD1,TGCAGTGCTAGATGGACAGGGACCTACGAGCAGTACTTC,CSARWTGTYEQYF